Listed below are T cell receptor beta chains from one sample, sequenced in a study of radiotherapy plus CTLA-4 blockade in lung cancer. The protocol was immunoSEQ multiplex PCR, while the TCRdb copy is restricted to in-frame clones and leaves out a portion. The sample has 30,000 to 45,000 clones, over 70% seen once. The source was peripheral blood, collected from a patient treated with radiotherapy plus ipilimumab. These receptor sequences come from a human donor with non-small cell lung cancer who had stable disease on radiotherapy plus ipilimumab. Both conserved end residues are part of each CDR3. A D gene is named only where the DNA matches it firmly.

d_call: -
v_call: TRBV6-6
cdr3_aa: CASSYERQETQYF

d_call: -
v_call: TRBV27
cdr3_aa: CASSFIAGDTEAFF

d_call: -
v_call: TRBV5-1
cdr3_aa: CASSLAPYQETQYF

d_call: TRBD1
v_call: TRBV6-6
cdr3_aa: CASSLQGGEKLFF

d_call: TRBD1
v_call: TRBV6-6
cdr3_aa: CASRPGQGTPGYTF

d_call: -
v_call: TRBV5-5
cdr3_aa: CASSLVPGDNYGYTF

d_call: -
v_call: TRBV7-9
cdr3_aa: CASSFEDRTQYF

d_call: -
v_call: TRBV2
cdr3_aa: CASSEGHPLLAKNIQYF

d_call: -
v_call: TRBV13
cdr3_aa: CASSSGHPYEQYF

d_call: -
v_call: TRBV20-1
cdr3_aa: CSARGGSPLHF

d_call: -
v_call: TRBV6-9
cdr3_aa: CASTGGTEAFF

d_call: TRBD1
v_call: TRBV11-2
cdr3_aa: CASSFPLRGTGGYNSPLHF

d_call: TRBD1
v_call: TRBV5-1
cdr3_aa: CASSPGQENYGYTF

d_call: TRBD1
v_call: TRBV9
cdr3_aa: CASSEQGGREAFF

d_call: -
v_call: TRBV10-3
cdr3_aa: CAISRTLNTGELFF

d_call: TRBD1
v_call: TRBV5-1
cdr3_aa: CASSSIGTGINSPLHF

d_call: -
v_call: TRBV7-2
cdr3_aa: CASSVPGRSQPQHF

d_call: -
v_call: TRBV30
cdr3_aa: CAWSAGNTIYF

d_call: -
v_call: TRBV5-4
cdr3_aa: CASSYGHLNTGELFF

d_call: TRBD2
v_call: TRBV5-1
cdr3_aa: CASSLVLGLAGVLEYF

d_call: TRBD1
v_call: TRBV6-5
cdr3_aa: CASRDRATNEQYF

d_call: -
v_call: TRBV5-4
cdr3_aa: CASSFVGAGGYTF

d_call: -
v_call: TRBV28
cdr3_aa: CASSPRVLGQSNQPQHF

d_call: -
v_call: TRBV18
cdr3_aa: CASSPRQDPTANEKLFF